A single sample is the source of the 2 T cell receptor beta chains below, sequenced in a study of blood T cell repertoires in COVID-19. Only in-frame clones appear in the TCRdb table, and some are missing; sequencing was by immunoSEQ multiplex PCR. Among fewer than 150,000 clones listed, 90% were seen once. Material: peripheral blood. Receptors were obtained from a woman aged 45-60 years with acute or convalescent COVID-19.

The V and J genes are TRBV7-6 and TRBJ2-7; tentative D call: TRBD1 (6 bases). This CDR3 has 15 residues. Trimming removed 0 bases at V and 0 bases at J, with 9 bases between. CDR1 is SGHVS, CDR2 FNYEAQ, per germline. The CDR3 here is CASSLAGDISYEQYF. Written as DNA, the CDR3 is TGTGCCAGCAGCTTAGCTGGGGACATCTCCTACGAGCAGTACTTC.

V usage is TRBV7-8 and J usage is TRBJ2-6, with a tentative D call TRBD1 (6 bases). V shed 5 bases and J shed 4 bases, with 9 bases lying between them. Germline assignment: CDR1 SGHVS and CDR2 FQNEAQ. This CDR3 has 14 residues. DNA for the CDR3: TGTGCCAGCAGCGCAGGGGTAGGGGCCAACGTCCTGACTTTC. Translating gives CASSAGVGANVLTF.